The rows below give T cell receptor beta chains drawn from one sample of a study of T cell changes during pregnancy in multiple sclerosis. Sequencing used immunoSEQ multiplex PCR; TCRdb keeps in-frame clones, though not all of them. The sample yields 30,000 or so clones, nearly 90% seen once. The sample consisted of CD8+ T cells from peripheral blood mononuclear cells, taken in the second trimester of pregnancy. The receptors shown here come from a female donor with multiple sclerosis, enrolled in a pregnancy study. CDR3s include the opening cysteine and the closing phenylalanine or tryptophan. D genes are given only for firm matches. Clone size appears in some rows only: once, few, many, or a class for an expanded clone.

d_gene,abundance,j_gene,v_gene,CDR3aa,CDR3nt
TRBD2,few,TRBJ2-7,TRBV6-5,CASSPTSVPGEQYF,TGTGCCAGCAGCCCTACTAGCGTACCAGGGGAGCAGTACTTC
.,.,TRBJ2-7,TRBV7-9,CASRRDSSYEQYF,TGTGCCAGCAGAAGGGACTCCTCCTACGAGCAGTACTTC
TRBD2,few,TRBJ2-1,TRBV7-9,CASIGGYEQFF,TGTGCCAGCATCGGGGGGTATGAGCAGTTCTTC
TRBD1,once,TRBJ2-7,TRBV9,CASSPTGYSFEQYF,TGTGCCAGCAGCCCGACAGGGTACTCCTTCGAGCAGTACTTC
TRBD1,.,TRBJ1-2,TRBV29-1,CSVGSRQGDKNYGYTF,TGCAGCGTTGGATCCCGACAGGGGGACAAAAACTATGGCTACACCTTC
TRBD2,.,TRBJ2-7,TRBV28,CASSWTSGNEQYF,TGTGCCAGCAGTTGGACTAGCGGGAACGAGCAGTACTTC
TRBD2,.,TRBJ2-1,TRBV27,CASSPPLQRGGSNEQFF,TGTGCCAGCAGCCCACCCCTTCAGCGGGGGGGCTCCAATGAGCAGTTCTTC
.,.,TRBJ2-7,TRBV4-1,CASQGQYSYEQYF,TGCGCCAGCCAGGGGCAGTACTCCTACGAGCAGTACTTC
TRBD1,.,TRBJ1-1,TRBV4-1,CASSQEGGQGTLEAFF,TGCGCCAGCAGCCAAGAGGGGGGACAGGGGACCCTAGAAGCTTTCTTT
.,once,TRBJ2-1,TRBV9,CASSVGNMATNDNEQFF,TGTGCCAGCAGCGTAGGAAATATGGCAACAAACGACAATGAGCAGTTCTTC
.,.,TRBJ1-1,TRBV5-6,CASSLQGRNTEAFF,TGTGCCAGCAGCTTGCAGGGGCGAAACACTGAAGCTTTCTTT
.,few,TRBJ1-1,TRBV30,CAWSIGSGDTEAFF,TGTGCCTGGAGTATCGGCAGCGGGGACACTGAAGCTTTCTTT
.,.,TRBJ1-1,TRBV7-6,CASSLWTANTEAFF,TGTGCCAGCAGCTTATGGACAGCCAACACTGAAGCTTTCTTT
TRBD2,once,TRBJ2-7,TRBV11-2,CASSSSPVAGAKEQYF,TGTGCCAGCAGCTCCTCCCCGGTAGCGGGAGCAAAAGAGCAGTACTTC
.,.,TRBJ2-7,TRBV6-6,CASTQGNEQYF,TGTGCCAGCACCCAGGGCAACGAGCAGTACTTC
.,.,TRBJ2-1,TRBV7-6,CASSFEAGPYNEQFF,TGTGCCAGCAGCTTTGAGGCGGGCCCCTACAATGAGCAGTTCTTC
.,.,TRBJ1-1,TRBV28,CASSLPGGDTEAFF,TGTGCCAGCAGTTTGCCGGGAGGCGACACTGAAGCTTTCTTT
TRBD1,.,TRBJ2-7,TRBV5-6,CASSPGTGGSYEQYF,TGTGCCAGCAGCCCGGGGACAGGGGGTTCCTACGAGCAGTACTTC
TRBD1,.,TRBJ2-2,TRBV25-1,CASSESIRGPDTGELFF,TGTGCCAGCAGTGAAAGCATTAGGGGGCCGGACACCGGGGAGCTGTTTTTT
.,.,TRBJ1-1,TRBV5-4,CASSLAQGLNTEAFF,TGTGCCAGCAGCTTGGCCCAGGGTCTGAACACTGAAGCTTTCTTT
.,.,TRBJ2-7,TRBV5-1,CASSWWTDSYEQYF,TGCGCCAGCAGCTGGTGGACAGACTCCTACGAGCAGTACTTC
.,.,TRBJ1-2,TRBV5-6,CASRPAGTTTYGYTF,TGTGCCAGCAGACCCGCCGGGACTACAACTTATGGCTACACCTTC
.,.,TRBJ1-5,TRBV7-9,CASSLLGQPQHF,TGTGCCAGCAGCTTACTAGGACAGCCCCAGCATTTT
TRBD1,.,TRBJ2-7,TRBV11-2,CASSIRTGGYEQYF,TGTGCCAGCAGCATAAGGACAGGGGGATACGAGCAGTACTTC
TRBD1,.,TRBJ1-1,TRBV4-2,CASSQGGNTEAFF,TGTGCCAGCTCCCAGGGGGGGAACACTGAAGCTTTCTTT
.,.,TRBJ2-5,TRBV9,CASSVGDVVYQETQYF,TGTGCCAGCAGCGTGGGCGATGTAGTTTACCAAGAGACCCAGTACTTC
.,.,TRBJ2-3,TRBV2,CASFLGTGTDTQYF,TGTGCCAGCTTTTTAGGCACAGGCACAGATACGCAGTATTTT
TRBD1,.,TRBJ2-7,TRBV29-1,CSAEEGQESSYEQYF,TGCAGCGCTGAGGAAGGACAGGAAAGCTCCTACGAGCAGTACTTC
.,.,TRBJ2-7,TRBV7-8,CASSRLVWRTDYEQYF,TGTGCCAGCAGCCGTCTGGTGTGGAGGACCGACTACGAGCAGTACTTC
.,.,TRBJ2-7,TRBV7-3,CASSLGGARDEQYF,TGTGCCAGCAGCTTAGGGGGGGCGCGGGACGAGCAGTACTTC
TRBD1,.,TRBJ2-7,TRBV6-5,CASSGPRGHEQYF,TGTGCCAGCAGTGGCCCCAGGGGGCACGAGCAGTACTTC
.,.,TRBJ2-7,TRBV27,CASSKGGYEQYF,TGTGCCAGCTCTAAAGGGGGTTACGAGCAGTACTTC
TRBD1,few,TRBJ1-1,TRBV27,CASSQGQGRAEAFF,TGTGCCAGCAGCCAGGGACAGGGACGTGCTGAAGCTTTCTTT
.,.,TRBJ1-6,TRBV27,CASSFIMYNSPLHF,TGTGCCAGCAGTTTTATAATGTATAATTCACCCCTCCACTTT
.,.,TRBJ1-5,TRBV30,CAWSMTNQPQHF,TGTGCCTGGAGTATGACTAATCAGCCCCAGCATTTT
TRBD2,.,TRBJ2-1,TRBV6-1,CASSEYSGRGNEQFF,TGTGCCAGCAGTGAATACTCCGGGAGGGGCAATGAGCAGTTCTTC